This TCR beta chain originates from a study of blood T cell repertoires in COVID-19. Across the whole study: Sites in the United States, Italy and Spain provided acute and convalescent COVID-19 samples.

Comment on this clone: At one of its ends the junction is not consistent with the germline gene, which may arise from a read error.

Here immunoSEQ multiplex PCR was the method, and the copy in TCRdb shows in-frame clones only, minus some. The data show approximately 96,000 clones, over 85% seen once. CDR3 length equals 18 residues. Germline V gene data show CDR1 as SGDLS and CDR2 as YYNGEE. This TCR was recovered from a human donor with COVID-19, enrolled during active disease. The donor label of this sample is uncertain. V and J are TRBV9 and TRBJ2-3, with TRBD2 matching over 11 bases. The sequencing input was peripheral blood. CDR3 bases: TGTGCCAGCAGCCTCCGCCCCGAAGGGACTAGCGGCACAGATATGCAGTATTTT. Protein: CASSLRPEGTSGTDMQYF.